This T cell receptor (beta chain) was captured by sequencing in a study of T cell responses to AZD1222 COVID-19 vaccine. Findings and caveats of the study: Females made up more of the donors, who were largely white British, and clonal diversity may have come out too low. Without day 14 samples, only post-peak T cell repertoires were studied. The study found Spike-specific TCR breadth and depth rose after two AZD1222 doses.

This table comes from immunoSEQ multiplex PCR, and its TCRdb copy is limited to in-frame clones, with some not included. The sample lists about 110,000 clones, around 90% occurring once. Notes on this clone: What it binds is unknown.

The CDR3 has 15 amino acids. The V gene end was trimmed by 5 bases and the J gene end by 6 bases; junction bases not matched to a gene: 10. The germline gives CDR1 SGHAT, CDR2 FQDESV (reference sequence). This TCR came from an adult in good health. The genes are TRBV11-1 and TRBJ2-1; 7 bases agree with TRBD2. Specimen: peripheral blood, collected on day 0 of MenACWY control vaccination. The CDR3 bases are TGTGCCAGCAGCCTAGGACTAGTGTTGGGCAATGAGCAGTTCTTC. Residues: CASSLGLVLGNEQFF.